This T cell receptor beta chain was sequenced for a study of OX40 agonist ivuxolimab in advanced cancers. Whole-study context: The study enrolled dose-escalation patients with hepatocellular carcinoma, melanoma, renal cell or head and neck cancer. About 42% of patients had received prior checkpoint inhibitor therapy.

Per germline, CDR1 KGHSH and CDR2 LQKENI. V dropped 2 bases and J dropped 1 base, with 8 bases sitting between them. The CDR3 is 14 residues long. TCRdb keeps only in-frame clones here, not all; method: immunoSEQ multiplex PCR. The profile shows 75,000 to 80,000 clones, 80% to 90% of them singletons. The chain employs TRBV18 and TRBJ1-1; D is uncertain. The clonotype was recovered from an adult with an advanced solid tumor such as melanoma, head and neck, liver or kidney cancer. Sequencing used CD4+ or CD8+ T cells sorted from blood, obtained in a trial of the OX40 agonist ivuxolimab. CDR3 sequence (DNA): TGTGCCAGCTCACCAGGGATCTCGAACACTGAAGCTTTCTTT. Its translation is CASSPGISNTEAFF.